The source of this TCR beta chain is a study of beta chain features in type 1 diabetes. This CDR3 spans 14 amino acids. Deletions cut 8 bases from V and 5 bases from J, with 16 bases between. Germline CDR1 is PRHDT and CDR2 is FYEKMQ (reference sequence). This clone showed up just a few times. What it binds is not known. The authors reverse transcribed all of the isolated RNA, so sequencing captured expressed TCRB transcripts. Using immunoSEQ multiplex PCR, the repertoire was profiled, and TCRdb retains in-frame clones only, with some absent. The sample gives approximately 360,000 clones, roughly 12% of which show up once; about 0.01% is in the top ten. Findings and limits, study-wide: Shorter templates may be favored by PCR, equally so in patients and controls. Any HLA-type effect on TCRB rearrangement remained unresolved here. Reads derived from cDNA could over-represent cells showing high TCR expression. Patients with Type 1 diabetes showed moderately but significantly shorter TCRB CDR3s in all four CD4+ subsets.

One heparinised draw of blood, averaging roughly 110 mL, came from each donor. The gene calls are TRBV13 and TRBJ2-1; a weak D match, TRBD2 (5 bases). The sequence derives from a woman in her late teens or twenties with type 1 diabetes. What was sequenced was naive CD4+ T cells from blood. In DNA, the CDR3 is TGTGCCAGCGCGGAGAAGTGGACTCACAATGAGCAGTTCTTC. Protein product: CASAEKWTHNEQFF.